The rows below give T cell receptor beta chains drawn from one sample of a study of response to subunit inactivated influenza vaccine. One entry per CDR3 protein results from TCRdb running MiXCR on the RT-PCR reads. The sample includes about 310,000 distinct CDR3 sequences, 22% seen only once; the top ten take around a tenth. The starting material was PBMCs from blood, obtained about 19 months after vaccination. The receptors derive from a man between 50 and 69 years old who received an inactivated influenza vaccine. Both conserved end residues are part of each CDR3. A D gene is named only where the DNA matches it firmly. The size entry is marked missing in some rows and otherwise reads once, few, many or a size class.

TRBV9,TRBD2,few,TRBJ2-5,TGTGCCAGCAGCGTATATGGGGGGGGAGATACCCAGTACTTC,CASSVYGGGDTQYF
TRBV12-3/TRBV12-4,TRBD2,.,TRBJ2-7,TGTGCCAGCAGTTTAGCGCGGCTAGCGGTCTACGAGCAGTACTTC,CASSLARLAVYEQYF
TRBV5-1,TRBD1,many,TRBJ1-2,TGTGCCAGCAGTCCGGGACAGGGGAACTATGGCTACACCTTC,CASSPGQGNYGYTF
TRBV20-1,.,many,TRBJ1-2,TGCAGTGCTAGTCCCGGGCATACGGGCTATGGCTACACCTTC,CSASPGHTGYGYTF
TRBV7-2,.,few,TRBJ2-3,TGTGCCAGCAGCTTATCCCCAAATACGCAGTATTTT,CASSLSPNTQYF
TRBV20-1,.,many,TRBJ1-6,TGCAGTGCTCCCGATCTTATCGGTTCACCCCTCCACTTT,CSAPDLIGSPLHF
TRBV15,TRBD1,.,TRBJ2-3,TGTGCCACCAGCAGAGGAGCCGGGACAGGGAGGACAGATACGCAGTATTTT,CATSRGAGTGRTDTQYF
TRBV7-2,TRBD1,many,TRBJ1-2,TGTGCCAGCAGCCCAACCGGACAGGGGGACGGCTACACCTTC,CASSPTGQGDGYTF
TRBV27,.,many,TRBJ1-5,TGTGCCAGCGGGGGGGCGCGCGGCAATCAGCCCCAGCATTTT,CASGGARGNQPQHF
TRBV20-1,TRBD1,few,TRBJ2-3,TGCAGTGCTAGAATCACAGGGGATCGCACAGATACGCAGTATTTT,CSARITGDRTDTQYF
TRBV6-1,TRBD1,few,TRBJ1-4,TGTGCCAGCAGACAAGGACAGGGGGACGGCGAAAAACTGTTTTTT,CASRQGQGDGEKLFF
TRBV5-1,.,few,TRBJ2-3,TGCGCCAGCAGCTACTTAGCGGATTCAGATACGCAGTATTTT,CASSYLADSDTQYF
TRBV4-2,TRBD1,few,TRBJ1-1,TGTGCCAGCAGCCAAGATGCAGGGGGCGAGACTGAAGCTTTCTTT,CASSQDAGGETEAFF
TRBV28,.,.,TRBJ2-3,TGTGCCAGCAGTTTTTTCGGCACAGATACGCAGTATTTT,CASSFFGTDTQYF
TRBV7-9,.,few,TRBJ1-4,TGTGCCAGCAGTTTGGGGTCGGGCAGTGCAACTAATGAAAAACTGTTTTTT,CASSLGSGSATNEKLFF
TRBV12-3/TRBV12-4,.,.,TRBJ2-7,TGTGCCAGCAGACCGGGGGCCGGGCCCTACGAGCAGTACTTC,CASRPGAGPYEQYF
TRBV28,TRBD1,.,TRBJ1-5,TGTGCCAGCATGAGGGGGCTCAATCAGCCCCAGCATTTT,CASMRGLNQPQHF
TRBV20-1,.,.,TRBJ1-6,TGCAGTGCTAGAGAGTTCGCGACAGAGAATTCACCCCTCCACTTT,CSAREFATENSPLHF
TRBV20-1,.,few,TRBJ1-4,TGCAGTGCTATTTTTGGTGCAACTAATGAAAAACTGTTTTTT,CSAIFGATNEKLFF
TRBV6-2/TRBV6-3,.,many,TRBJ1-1,TGTGCCAGCGCCAAGGGAAGGACTGAAGCTTTCTTT,CASAKGRTEAFF
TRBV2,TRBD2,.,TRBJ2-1,TGTGCCAGCAGTCGACTAGCGGATACCTACAATGAGCAGTTCTTC,CASSRLADTYNEQFF
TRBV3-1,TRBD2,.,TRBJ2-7,TGTGCCAGCAGCCTTGGACTAGCCTACGAGCAGTACTTC,CASSLGLAYEQYF
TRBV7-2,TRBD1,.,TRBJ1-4,TGTGCCAGCAAACAGGGGGCGGGTGAAAAACTGTTTTTT,CASKQGAGEKLFF
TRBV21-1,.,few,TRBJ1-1,TGTGCCAGCAGCAAAGGGACAGGGAACAAGGACACTGAAGCTTTCTTT,CASSKGTGNKDTEAFF
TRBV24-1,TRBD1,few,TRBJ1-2,TGTGCCACCAGTGAACCGGGACAGAACTATGGCTACACCTTC,CATSEPGQNYGYTF
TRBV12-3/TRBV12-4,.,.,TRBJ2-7,TGTGCCAGCAGTATCCGGGACGGCGACTACGAGCAGTACTTC,CASSIRDGDYEQYF
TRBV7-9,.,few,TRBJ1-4,TGTGCCAGCAGCTTCCCCCCAGAGGATTTT,CASSFPPEDF
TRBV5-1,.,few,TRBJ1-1,TGCGCCAGCACGAACGAAAACACTGAAGCTTTCTTT,CASTNENTEAFF
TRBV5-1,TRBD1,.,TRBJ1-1,TGCGCCAGCAGCTCCGGGGCCAGGGGGGACACTGAAGCTTTCTTT,CASSSGARGDTEAFF
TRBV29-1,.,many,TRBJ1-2,TGCAGCGTCCGCGGGAGCCAACACTATGGCTACACCTTC,CSVRGSQHYGYTF
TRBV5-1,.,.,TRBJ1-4,TGCGCCAGCAGCTTGACAGGGAGCGAGGTTGAAAAACTGTTTTTT,CASSLTGSEVEKLFF
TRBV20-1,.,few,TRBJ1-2,TGCAGTGCTAGCTGGGGGAACGCAAACTATGGCTACACCTTC,CSASWGNANYGYTF
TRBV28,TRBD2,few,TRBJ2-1,TGTGCCAGCAGTCCCCCTGGGGTAGGTCATATGCTAGCGGGAGACTACAATGAGCAGTTCTTC,CASSPPGVGHMLAGDYNEQFF
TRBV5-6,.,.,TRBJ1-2,TGTGCCAGCAGCTGGCCCGTCCGCGGGAGCGGCTACACCTTC,CASSWPVRGSGYTF
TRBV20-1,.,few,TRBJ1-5,TGCAGTGCGCATAATGATCCTACGGAGCCCCAGCATTTT,CSAHNDPTEPQHF
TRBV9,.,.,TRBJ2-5,TGTGCCAGCAGCGTAGGGAGGGGCAACCAAGAGACCCAGTACTTC,CASSVGRGNQETQYF
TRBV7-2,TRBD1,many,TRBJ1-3,TGTGCCAGCAGCTTGACAGGGCTTTCTGGAAACACCATATATTTT,CASSLTGLSGNTIYF
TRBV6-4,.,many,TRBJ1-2,TGTGCCAGCAGTGATGGGTTTGGCTACACCTTC,CASSDGFGYTF
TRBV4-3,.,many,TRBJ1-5,TGCGCCAGCAGCCAAGATCAGGGCAGCAATCAGCCCCAGCATTTT,CASSQDQGSNQPQHF
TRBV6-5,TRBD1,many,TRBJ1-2,TGTGCCAGCAGGCGGGACAGTGATGGCTACACCTTC,CASRRDSDGYTF
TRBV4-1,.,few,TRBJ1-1,TGCGCCAGCAGCCAAGAAAAGCTGAACACTGAAGCTTTCTTT,CASSQEKLNTEAFF
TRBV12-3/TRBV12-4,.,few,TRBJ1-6,TGTGCCAGCAGTTTTGGGAGGTCCGGAGGTTCACCCCTCCACTTT,CASSFGRSGGSPLHF
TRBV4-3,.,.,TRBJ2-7,TGCGCCAGCAGCCCGACAGGATGGAGGCTCTACGAGCAGTACTTC,CASSPTGWRLYEQYF
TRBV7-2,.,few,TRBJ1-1,TGTGCCAGCAGCTTATCCAGAGTGAACACTGAAGCTTTCTTT,CASSLSRVNTEAFF
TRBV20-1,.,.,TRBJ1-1,TGCAGTGCTAGAGATCGGCAGGTGGGGTCGGTAGGCACTGAAGCTTTCTTT,CSARDRQVGSVGTEAFF
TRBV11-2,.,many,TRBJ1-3,TGTGCCAGCAGCCGAGATAACTCTGGAAACACCATATATTTT,CASSRDNSGNTIYF
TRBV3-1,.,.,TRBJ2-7,TGTGCCAGCAGCCTTGTGGGCACCTACGAGCAGTACTTC,CASSLVGTYEQYF
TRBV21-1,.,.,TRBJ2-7,TGTGCCAGCAGCAAACAGGAGTATGAGCAGTACTTC,CASSKQEYEQYF
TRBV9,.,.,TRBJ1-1,TGTGCCAGCAGCGTAGCTACGGGGCGGGGCACTGAAGCTTTCTTT,CASSVATGRGTEAFF
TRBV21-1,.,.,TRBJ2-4,TGTGCCAGCACCCCCGGGCAGGGGCACATTTTGTCTCAGTACTTC,CASTPGQGHILSQYF
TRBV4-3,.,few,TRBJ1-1,TGCGCCAGCAGCCAAGGACCACTATCTACAGGTCTGAACACTGAAGCTTTCTTT,CASSQGPLSTGLNTEAFF
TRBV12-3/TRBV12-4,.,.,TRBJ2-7,TGTGCCAGCAGTTTGTCCCCGGCCGAGCAGTACTTC,CASSLSPAEQYF
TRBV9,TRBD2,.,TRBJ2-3,TGTGCCAGCAGCCTGTCAGTGGGAGGGATGGCAGATACGCAGTATTTT,CASSLSVGGMADTQYF
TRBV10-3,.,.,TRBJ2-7,TGTGCCATCAGTGAGGGATACCACGAGCAGTACTTC,CAISEGYHEQYF
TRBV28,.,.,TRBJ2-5,TGTGCCTCCGAGGGGGGGCACCAAGAGACCCAGTACTTC,CASEGGHQETQYF
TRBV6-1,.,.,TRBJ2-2,TGTGCCAGCGGGGACTTGAAATCTTACACCGGGGAGCTGTTTTTT,CASGDLKSYTGELFF
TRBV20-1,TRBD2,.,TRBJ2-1,TGCAGTGCTAGTAAGCTAGCGGGGGGCTTATCCTACAATGAGCAGTTCTTC,CSASKLAGGLSYNEQFF